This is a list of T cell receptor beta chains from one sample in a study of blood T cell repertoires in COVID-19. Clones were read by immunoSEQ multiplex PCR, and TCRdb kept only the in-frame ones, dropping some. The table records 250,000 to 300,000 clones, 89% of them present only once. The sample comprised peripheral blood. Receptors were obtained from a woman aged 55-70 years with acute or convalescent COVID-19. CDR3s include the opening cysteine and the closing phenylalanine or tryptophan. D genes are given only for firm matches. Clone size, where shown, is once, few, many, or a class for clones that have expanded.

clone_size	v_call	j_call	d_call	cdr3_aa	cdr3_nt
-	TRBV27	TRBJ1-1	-	CASSFRNLGARIKKHEAFF	TGTGCCAGCAGTTTCCGCAACCTGGGAGCCCGCATTAAGAAACATGAGGCTTTCTTT
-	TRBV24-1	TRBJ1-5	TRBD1	CATSDSTGVDQPQHF	TGTGCCACCAGTGATTCGACAGGGGTGGATCAGCCCCAGCATTTT
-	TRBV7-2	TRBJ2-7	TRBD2	CASGGGAGIEQYF	TGTGCCAGCGGCGGGGGTGCGGGGATAGAGCAGTACTTC
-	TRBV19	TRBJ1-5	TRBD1	CASSDREQPQHF	TGTGCCAGTAGCGACAGGGAACAGCCCCAGCATTTT
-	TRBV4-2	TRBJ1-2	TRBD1	CASKEGAGYGYTF	TGTGCCAGCAAGGAGGGGGCAGGTTATGGCTACACCTTC
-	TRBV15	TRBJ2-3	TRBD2	CATSRSPAGDSLKYF	TGTGCCACCAGCAGATCACCTGCGGGAGACTCCCTTAAGTATTTT
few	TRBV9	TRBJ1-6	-	CASSVDGSGNSPLHF	TGTGCCAGCAGCGTAGACGGGTCGGGGAATTCACCCCTCCACTTT
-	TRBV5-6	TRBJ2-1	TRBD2	CASSLPGLATMSSYNEQFF	TGTGCCAGCAGCTTACCGGGACTAGCGACTATGAGCTCCTACAATGAGCAGTTCTTC
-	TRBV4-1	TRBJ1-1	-	CASSQAQQQVNTEAFF	TGCGCCAGCAGCCAAGCACAACAACAGGTGAACACTGAAGCTTTCTTT
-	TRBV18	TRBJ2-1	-	CASSREVSSYNEQFF	TGTGCCAGCTCACGAGAGGTGTCGTCCTACAATGAGCAGTTCTTC
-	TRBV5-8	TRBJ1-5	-	CASRQLLLLGLNQPQHF	TGTGCCAGCCGCCAGCTTCTCCTGTTGGGGCTAAATCAGCCCCAGCATTTT
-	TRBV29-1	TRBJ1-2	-	CSVEVFGERNGYTF	TGCAGCGTTGAAGTGTTCGGGGAACGCAATGGCTACACCTTC
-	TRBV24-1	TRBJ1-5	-	CATSDYYSNQPQHF	TGTGCCACCAGTGATTACTATAGCAATCAGCCCCAGCATTTT
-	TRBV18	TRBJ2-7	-	CASSPVIGDRSTDEQYF	TGTGCCAGCTCACCAGTAATAGGAGACAGGAGTACGGACGAGCAGTACTTC
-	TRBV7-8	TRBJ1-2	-	CASSDRDMMVGLYGYTF	TGTGCCAGCAGCGACCGGGACATGATGGTTGGGCTCTATGGCTACACCTTC
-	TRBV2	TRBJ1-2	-	CASSVGHFYGYTF	TGTGCCAGCAGTGTGGGGCACTTCTATGGCTACACCTTC
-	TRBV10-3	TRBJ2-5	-	CAISPTTRYQETQYF	TGTGCCATCAGTCCTACTACACGTTACCAAGAGACCCAGTACTTC
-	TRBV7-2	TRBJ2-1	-	CASSLETSGQFF	TGTGCCAGCAGCTTAGAGACTAGTGGGCAGTTCTTC
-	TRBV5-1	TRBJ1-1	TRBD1	CASSPRRQGANTEAFF	TGCGCCAGCAGCCCCCGAAGACAGGGGGCGAACACTGAAGCTTTCTTT
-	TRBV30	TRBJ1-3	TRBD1	CAWSIGQVRNTIYF	TGTGCCTGGAGTATTGGACAGGTTCGGAACACCATATATTTT
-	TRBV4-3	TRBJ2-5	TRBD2	CASSQDTGGRAWETQYF	TGCGCCAGCAGCCAAGATACCGGCGGGAGGGCCTGGGAGACCCAGTACTTC
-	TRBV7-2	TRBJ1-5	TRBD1	CASSYDRERQPQHF	TGTGCCAGCAGCTACGACAGGGAGAGGCAGCCCCAGCATTTT
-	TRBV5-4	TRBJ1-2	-	CASSLAWQLYGYTF	TGTGCCAGCAGCTTGGCATGGCAGTTATATGGCTACACCTTC
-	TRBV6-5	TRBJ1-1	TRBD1	CASSYPSTGLNLEAFF	TGTGCCAGCAGTTACCCCTCGACAGGGTTGAATCTTGAAGCTTTCTTT
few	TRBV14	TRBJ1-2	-	CASSPGSYGYTF	TGTGCCAGCAGCCCAGGAAGCTATGGCTACACCTTC
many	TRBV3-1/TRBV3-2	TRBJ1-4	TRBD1	CASTRTGREKLFF	TGTGCCAGCACCCGGACAGGGCGCGAAAAACTGTTTTTT
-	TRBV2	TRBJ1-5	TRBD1	CASSDRYRGEGQPQHF	TGTGCCAGCAGTGATAGATACAGGGGCGAGGGGCAGCCCCAGCATTTT
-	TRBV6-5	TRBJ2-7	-	CASSYRGNRHEQYF	TGTGCCAGCAGTTACCGGGGTAATAGACACGAGCAGTACTTC
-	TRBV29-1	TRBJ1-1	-	CSVERAFF	TGCAGCGTTGAGAGGGCTTTCTTT
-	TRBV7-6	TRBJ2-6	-	CASSLAPGLTLSGANVLTF	TGTGCCAGCAGCTTAGCCCCGGGACTTACCCTTTCTGGGGCCAACGTCCTGACTTTC
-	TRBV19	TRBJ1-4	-	CASSVSATNEKLFF	TGTGCCAGTAGTGTCTCCGCAACTAATGAAAAACTGTTTTTT
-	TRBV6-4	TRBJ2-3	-	CASSEQGERDTQYF	TGTGCCAGCAGTGAACAGGGCGAGCGGGATACGCAGTATTTT
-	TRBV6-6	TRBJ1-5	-	CASSSDISNQPQHF	TGTGCCAGCAGTTCAGACATTAGCAATCAGCCCCAGCATTTT
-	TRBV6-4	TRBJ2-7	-	CASSDSRRGSYEQYF	TGTGCCAGCAGTGACTCGAGGAGGGGATCCTACGAGCAGTACTTC
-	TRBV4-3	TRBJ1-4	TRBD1	CASSLRGQANNEKLFF	TGCGCCAGCAGCCTCAGAGGACAGGCGAATAATGAAAAACTGTTTTTT
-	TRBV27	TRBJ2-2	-	CASSLSARTNTGELFF	TGTGCCAGCAGTTTATCGGCTAGGACGAACACCGGGGAGCTGTTTTTT
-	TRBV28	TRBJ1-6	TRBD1	CASRLDRAPLHF	TGTGCCAGCAGACTCGACAGGGCACCCCTCCACTTT
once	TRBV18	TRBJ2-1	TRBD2	CASSPGSGRAYNEQFF	TGTGCCAGCTCACCCGGTAGCGGGAGGGCCTACAATGAGCAGTTCTTC
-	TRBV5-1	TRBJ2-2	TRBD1	CASSLAGTGGTGELFF	TGCGCCAGCAGCTTGGCCGGGACAGGGGGCACCGGGGAGCTGTTTTTT
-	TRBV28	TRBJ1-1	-	CASSLGRGTEAFF	TGTGCCAGCAGTTTGGGCAGGGGCACTGAAGCTTTCTTT
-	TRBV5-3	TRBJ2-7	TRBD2	CARSLELAGGHEQYF	TGTGCCAGAAGCTTGGAGCTAGCGGGAGGGCACGAGCAGTACTTC
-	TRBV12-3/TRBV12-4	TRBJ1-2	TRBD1	CASRTGQDYGYTF	TGTGCCAGCAGAACTGGACAGGACTATGGCTACACCTTC
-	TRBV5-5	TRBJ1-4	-	CASSPTGNEKLFF	TGTGCCAGCAGCCCTACGGGTAATGAAAAACTGTTTTTT
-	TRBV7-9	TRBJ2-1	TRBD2	CASTLIGLAGSRSYNEQFF	TGTGCCAGCACCCTTATTGGGCTAGCGGGGAGCCGCTCCTACAATGAGCAGTTCTTC